This passage covers 17 T cell receptor beta chains from one sample sequenced in a study of blood T cell repertoires in COVID-19. Sequenced by immunoSEQ multiplex PCR; TCRdb stores in-frame clones only, minus some. The table lists 95,000 to 100,000 clones, about 85% of them singletons. Sequenced: peripheral blood. Receptor source: a woman in her sixties or seventies with active or convalescent COVID-19.

The gene calls are TRBV7-9 and TRBJ2-1; TRBD2 matches at 12 bases. Germline-derived CDR1 and CDR2 are SEHNR and FQNEAQ (reference sequence). The V and J ends lost 5 bases and 6 bases, in that order; junction bases with no gene match: 5. CDR3 length equals 15 residues. This chain's CDR3 is CASSTGLAGTNEQFF. The CDR3 DNA is TGTGCCAGCAGCACGGGACTAGCGGGCACCAATGAGCAGTTCTTC.

The CDR3 protein is CASSLRGLATDTQYF. The CDR3, as DNA: TGCGCCAGCAGCCTACGGGGACTAGCTACAGATACGCAGTATTTT. The V and J genes are TRBV4-3 and TRBJ2-3; 9 nucleotides agree with TRBD2. The V gene's germline CDR1 is LGHNA and CDR2 YSLEER. With 4 bases clipped from V and 3 bases from J, the junction kept 5 bases outside the gene matches. The CDR3 contains 15 residues.

The V and J genes are TRBV7-2 and TRBJ2-3, with TRBD2 as a possible D gene (5 bases). V was trimmed by 5 bases and J by 3 bases, leaving 18 bases between them. Germline V lookup: CDR1 SGHTA, CDR2 FQGNSA. The CDR3 spans 16 residues. The CDR3 nucleotides read TGTGCCAGCAGCCCTAGTAGAGGCGGGTGGACAGATACGCAGTATTTT. Protein product: CASSPSRGGWTDTQYF.

V and J are TRBV4-3 and TRBJ1-3, with TRBD1 identical over 7 bases. Per germline, CDR1 LGHNA and CDR2 YSLEER. The CDR3 is 14 amino acids. Germline trimming cut 1 base from V and 8 bases from J; bases unmatched to any gene: 5. CDR3 DNA: TGCGCCAGCAGCCAAGGACAGGGAGTGGACACCATATATTTT. It is translated as CASSQGQGVDTIYF.

This clone has more than one count but fewer than ten. CDR3 loop: CASRQGASYGYTF. The CDR3 nucleotides read TGTGCCAGCAGACAGGGGGCCAGCTATGGCTACACCTTC. The rearrangement joins TRBV27 to TRBJ1-2, with 9 nucleotides matching TRBD1. Germline V CDR1 and CDR2: MNHEY, SMNVEV (reference sequence). V gave up 6 bases and J gave up 4 bases; unmatched junction bases: 3. The CDR3 extends over 13 amino acids.

V usage is TRBV7-8 and J usage is TRBJ2-1; TRBD2 is a possible D gene (6 bases). Trimming cost V 0 bases and J 0 bases, with 6 bases left between them. CDR1 and CDR2 (germline): SGHVS, FQNEAQ. The CDR3 extends over 15 amino acids. Here the CDR3 reads CASSLAEGSYNEQFF. The DNA for the CDR3 is TGTGCCAGCAGCTTAGCGGAGGGCTCCTACAATGAGCAGTTCTTC.

The chain combines TRBV2 with TRBJ2-5, with 7 bases identical to TRBD2. V lost 8 bases, J lost 3 bases, and 0 bases stayed unmatched. The CDR3 totals 11 residues. The V gene's germline CDR1 is SNHLY and CDR2 FYNNEI. The CDR3 DNA is TGTGCCAGCGGACTAGAAGAGACCCAGTACTTC. It translates to CASGLEETQYF.

As for this clone: In the same sample, other DNA sequences code for this CDR3. J is TRBJ2-1 and V is TRBV7-2, with D perhaps TRBD2 (6 bases). V was pared by 1 base and J by 7 bases, with 11 bases between. CDR3 length: 14 amino acids. Per the germline V gene, CDR1 is SGHTA and CDR2 is FQGNSA. This chain's CDR3 is CASSLGREYNEQFF. The CDR3 DNA reads TGTGCCAGCAGCTTAGGTCGGGAGTATAATGAGCAGTTCTTC.

The V and J genes are TRBV10-1 and TRBJ1-5; 7 nucleotides line up with TRBD1. This CDR3 region has 15 residues. The ends lost 8 bases at V and 0 bases at J; junction bases unmatched: 7. Germline V gives CDR1 WNHNN, CDR2 SYGVQD (reference sequence). CDR3 residues: CASRGGQNSNQPQHF. The DNA of the CDR3 is TGCGCCAGCCGGGGGGGACAGAATAGCAATCAGCCCCAGCATTTT.

The chain employs TRBV19 and TRBJ1-2; the match to TRBD1 covers 9 bases. Germline CDR1 and CDR2: LNHDA and SQIVND (reference sequence). The J segment lost 5 bases and the V segment lost 2 bases, leaving 3 bases of the junction unmatched. The length of the CDR3 is 14 residues. The CDR3 coding sequence is TGTGCCAGTAGTATAACGACAGGGGGATATGGCTACACCTTC. Amino acids: CASSITTGGYGYTF.

The chain carries TRBV18 and TRBJ2-4; weak D call: TRBD1 (5 bases). Germline loops: CDR1 KGHSH, CDR2 LQKENI. The CDR3 contains 18 residues. Trimming took 4 bases from V and 0 from J, leaving 19 bases between them. This CDR3 is CASSHKPDSKLAKNIQYF. DNA of the CDR3: TGTGCCAGCTCACACAAACCCGACAGCAAACTAGCCAAAAACATTCAGTACTTC.

The DNA for the CDR3 is TGTGCCAGCAGTTACCGCCCTGGCAGGGGGCCTTCCAATAGCAATCAGCCCCAGCATTTT. Its translation is CASSYRPGRGPSNSNQPQHF. This chain uses TRBV6-2 or TRBV6-3 with TRBJ1-5; 8 bases are shared with TRBD1. The CDR3 covers 20 residues. Unmatched junction bases numbered 15, after V lost 2 bases and J lost 0 bases. Germline V gene lookup returns CDR1 MNHEY and CDR2 SVGEGT.

The chain uses TRBV28 and TRBJ1-3; no clear D. CDR1 is MDHEN and CDR2 is SYDVKM in the germline V gene. V dropped 2 bases and J dropped 0 bases, with 2 bases sitting between them. The CDR3 runs 13 residues. The CDR3 loop reads CASSLLSGNTIYF. Here the CDR3 DNA reads TGTGCCAGCAGTTTACTCTCTGGAAACACCATATATTTT.

The chain links TRBV7-2 to TRBJ1-3; weak D call: TRBD1 (6 bases). V lost 3 bases and J lost 4, with 13 bases in between. The CDR3 runs to 15 residues. Germline CDR1 is SGHTA and CDR2 is FQGNSA. The CDR3 nucleotides are TGTGCCAGCAGCTTCTTCGGGACATCCGGAAACACCATATATTTT. The encoded protein is CASSFFGTSGNTIYF.

This clone was detected a few times. The chain combines TRBV10-3 with TRBJ1-5; 7 bases line up with TRBD1. The germline CDR1 and CDR2 sequences are ENHRY and SYGVKD. This CDR3 is built from 13 residues. V lost 2 bases to trimming and J lost 5 bases; unmatched junction nucleotides: 0. The CDR3 is CAISEDRDQPQHF. The CDR3 bases are TGTGCCATCAGTGAGGACAGGGATCAGCCCCAGCATTTT.

This sequence joins TRBV7-2 and TRBJ2-7; tentative D call: TRBD2 (5 bases). The CDR3 loop spans 14 amino acids. The germline V gene encodes CDR1 SGHTA and CDR2 FQGNSA. V lost 1 base and J lost 0, with 7 bases in between. Here the CDR3 reads CASSLGGISYEQYF. Written as DNA, the CDR3 is TGTGCCAGCAGCTTAGGAGGGATCTCCTACGAGCAGTACTTC.

This chain links TRBV7-2 with TRBJ2-3; the D gene is possibly TRBD2 (5 bases). Trimming removed 8 bases at V and 10 bases at J, with 13 bases between. The CDR3 has 11 amino acids. CDR1 SGHTA and CDR2 FQGNSA come from the germline V gene. The CDR3 loop reads CASAQAGAQYF. CDR3 DNA: TGTGCCAGCGCTCAGGCGGGCGCGCAGTATTTT. The complete variable domain, with remaining parts taken from reference TRBV7-2 and TRBJ2-3, reads GAGVSQSPSNKVTEKGKDVELRCDPISGHTALYWYRQSLGQGLEFLIYFQGNSAPDKSGLPSDRFSAERTGGSVSTLTIQRTQQEDSAVYLCASAQAGAQYFGPGTRLTVL.